This T cell receptor beta chain was recovered during a study of tumour-infiltrating T cells in Burkitt lymphoma. The study, taken as a whole, reports: Many Burkitt lymphoma patients shared several public clonotypes.

The germline CDR1 and CDR2 sequences are MNHEY and SVGAGI. The CDR3 totals 12 residues. With V trimmed by 5 bases and J by 7 bases, 3 bases remained unmatched. In its sample, this clone was seen a few times. Its cognate antigen is unknown. Only in-frame clones appear in the TCRdb table, and some are missing; sequencing was by immunoSEQ multiplex PCR. The data show 4,500 to 5,000 clones, 13% seen once. This clonotype was obtained from a human donor with Burkitt lymphoma. Sequenced input: tumor tissue. The chain carries TRBV6-5 and TRBJ1-2, with 8 bases matching TRBD1. The chain's CDR3 is CASSHRGAGYTF. The CDR3 DNA sequence: TGTGCCAGCAGTCACAGGGGGGCTGGCTACACCTTC.